A selection of T cell receptor beta chains follows, all from one sample in a study of T cells in Graves' hyperthyroidism and ophthalmopathy. TCRdb passed the multiplex PCR reads through MiXCR, listing each CDR3 protein once. The sample has more than 500,000 distinct CDR3 sequences; around 13% are singletons. Sequencing was done on a sample of blood. The origin of the receptors is a woman between 40 and 50 years old with Graves' hyperthyroidism. Both conserved end residues are part of each CDR3. The order of the fields is CDR3 protein, CDR3 DNA, clone size, V gene, D gene, J gene. The D gene is left open where the match is weak. Clone sizes are given selectively: once, few, many, or a class where the clone is expanded.

CDR3: CASSPRWSGNTIYF
DNA: TGTGCCAGCAGCCCCCGGTGGTCTGGAAACACCATATATTTT
size: .
V: TRBV28
D: .
J: TRBJ1-3

CDR3: CASTLAGGRETQYF
DNA: TGTGCCAGCACTTTAGCGGGAGGACGGGAGACCCAGTACTTC
size: many
V: TRBV12-3/TRBV12-4
D: TRBD2
J: TRBJ2-5

CDR3: CASSEAGPSYNEQFF
DNA: TGTGCCAGCAGCGAAGCGGGTCCGTCCTACAATGAGCAGTTCTTC
size: many
V: TRBV12-3/TRBV12-4
D: .
J: TRBJ2-1

CDR3: CASSRRMTSGANVLTF
DNA: TGTGCCAGCAGCCGTCGGATGACCTCTGGGGCCAACGTCCTGACTTTC
size: .
V: TRBV7-9
D: .
J: TRBJ2-6

CDR3: CASSLPVAGGPYEQYF
DNA: TGTGCCAGCAGTCTACCAGTGGCGGGAGGGCCCTACGAGCAGTACTTC
size: many
V: TRBV12-3/TRBV12-4
D: TRBD2
J: TRBJ2-7

CDR3: CASSLVAGNTYEQYF
DNA: TGTGCCAGCAGCTTAGTAGCGGGGAATACCTACGAGCAGTACTTC
size: many
V: TRBV7-2
D: TRBD2
J: TRBJ2-7

CDR3: CASRLAGDIGELFF
DNA: TGTGCCAGCAGACTAGCGGGAGATATCGGGGAGCTGTTTTTT
size: .
V: TRBV28
D: TRBD2
J: TRBJ2-2

CDR3: CATSGLAGGSMSYNEQFF
DNA: TGTGCCACCAGTGGACTAGCGGGGGGGTCTATGTCCTACAATGAGCAGTTCTTC
size: many
V: TRBV24-1
D: TRBD2
J: TRBJ2-1

CDR3: CASSFRSGARNTGELFF
DNA: TGTGCCAGCAGTTTCCGTTCAGGGGCTAGGAACACCGGGGAGCTGTTTTTT
size: many
V: TRBV12-3/TRBV12-4
D: .
J: TRBJ2-2

CDR3: CASINRGSGGQPQHF
DNA: TGTGCCAGCATCAACAGGGGGTCGGGAGGTCAGCCCCAGCATTTT
size: many
V: TRBV28
D: TRBD1
J: TRBJ1-5

CDR3: CASKWSDGYTF
DNA: TGTGCCAGCAAGTGGAGCGATGGCTACACCTTC
size: .
V: TRBV6-1
D: .
J: TRBJ1-2

CDR3: CASSSVLANTDTQYF
DNA: TGTGCCAGCAGCTCCGTACTAGCGAACACAGATACGCAGTATTTT
size: .
V: TRBV7-2
D: TRBD2
J: TRBJ2-3

CDR3: CASSSQGNNEQYF
DNA: TGTGCCAGCAGCTCACAGGGGAACAACGAGCAGTACTTC
size: many
V: TRBV11-2
D: TRBD1
J: TRBJ2-7

CDR3: CASSLGLREDQPQHF
DNA: TGTGCCAGCAGTTTAGGCTTAAGGGAAGATCAGCCCCAGCATTTT
size: .
V: TRBV12-3/TRBV12-4
D: .
J: TRBJ1-5

CDR3: CASSQTGGTTYEQYF
DNA: TGCGCCAGCAGCCAAACAGGGGGCACTACCTACGAGCAGTACTTC
size: many
V: TRBV5-1
D: TRBD1
J: TRBJ2-7

CDR3: CASSQAGAGGYTF
DNA: TGTGCCAGCAGCCAAGCAGGGGCTGGCGGCTACACCTTC
size: many
V: TRBV3-1
D: .
J: TRBJ1-2

CDR3: CATRTSAPYEQYF
DNA: TGTGCCACCAGGACTAGCGCACCCTACGAGCAGTACTTC
size: few
V: TRBV19
D: TRBD2
J: TRBJ2-7

CDR3: CASSLTRIEKLFF
DNA: TGTGCCAGCAGTTTAACGAGAATCGAAAAACTGTTTTTT
size: many
V: TRBV27
D: .
J: TRBJ1-4

CDR3: CSGGVTVAGYGYTF
DNA: TGCAGTGGGGGGGTGACAGTGGCTGGTTATGGCTACACCTTC
size: many
V: TRBV20-1
D: .
J: TRBJ1-2

CDR3: CSAVRDNEQFF
DNA: TGCAGTGCCGTTCGGGACAATGAGCAGTTCTTC
size: few
V: TRBV20-1
D: .
J: TRBJ2-1

CDR3: CATGRRGAYEQYF
DNA: TGTGCCACCGGGCGGAGGGGGGCCTACGAGCAGTACTTC
size: .
V: TRBV15
D: .
J: TRBJ2-7

CDR3: CSARGWGLAGVTDTQYF
DNA: TGCAGTGCTAGAGGCTGGGGGCTAGCGGGAGTCACAGATACGCAGTATTTT
size: .
V: TRBV20-1
D: TRBD2
J: TRBJ2-3

CDR3: CASSSPGPNSYEQYF
DNA: TGTGCCAGCAGCTCCCCGGGACCGAACTCCTACGAGCAGTACTTC
size: many
V: TRBV7-9
D: .
J: TRBJ2-7

CDR3: CATSEEHVDTQYF
DNA: TGTGCCACCAGTGAGGAGCATGTCGATACGCAGTATTTT
size: few
V: TRBV24-1
D: .
J: TRBJ2-3

CDR3: CASSSGQKYNEQFF
DNA: TGTGCCAGCAGTTCGGGACAGAAATACAATGAGCAGTTCTTC
size: many
V: TRBV28
D: TRBD1
J: TRBJ2-1

CDR3: CASSSKWTQGQNEQFF
DNA: TGTGCCAGCAGTAGCAAATGGACACAGGGGCAGAATGAGCAGTTCTTC
size: many
V: TRBV28
D: TRBD1
J: TRBJ2-1

CDR3: CAKDRGSYNSPLHF
DNA: TGTGCCAAGGACAGGGGTTCCTATAATTCACCCCTCCACTTT
size: many
V: TRBV11-2
D: TRBD1
J: TRBJ1-6

CDR3: CASSLRTVPNYGYTF
DNA: TGTGCCAGCAGTTTAAGGACAGTTCCTAACTATGGCTACACCTTC
size: many
V: TRBV28
D: .
J: TRBJ1-2